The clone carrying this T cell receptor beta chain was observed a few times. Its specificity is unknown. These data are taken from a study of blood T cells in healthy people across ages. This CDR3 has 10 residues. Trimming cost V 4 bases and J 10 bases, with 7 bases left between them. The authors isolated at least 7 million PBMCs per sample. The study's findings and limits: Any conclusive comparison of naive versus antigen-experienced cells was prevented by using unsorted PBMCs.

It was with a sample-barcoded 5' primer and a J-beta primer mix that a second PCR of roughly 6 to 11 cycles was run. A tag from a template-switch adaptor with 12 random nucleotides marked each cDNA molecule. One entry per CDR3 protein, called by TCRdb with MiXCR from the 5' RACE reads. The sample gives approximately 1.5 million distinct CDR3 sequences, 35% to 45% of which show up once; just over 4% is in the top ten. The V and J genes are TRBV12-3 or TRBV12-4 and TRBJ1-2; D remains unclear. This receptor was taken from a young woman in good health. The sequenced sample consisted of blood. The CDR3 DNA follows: TGTGCCAGCAGTTCCGGGCACTACACCTTC. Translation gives CASSSGHYTF.